This entry features one T cell receptor (beta chain) sequence. Its antigen remains unknown. Between the trimmed V and J ends, which lost 6 bases and 4 bases, there was a span of 13 bases. This CDR3 spans 12 amino acids. CDR1 and CDR2 from the germline V gene are SQVTM and ANQGSEA. This record belongs to a study of T cell responses to AZD1222 COVID-19 vaccine. Measured with immunoSEQ multiplex PCR; TCRdb has only the in-frame clones, and not every one. The sample contains around 100,000 clones, about 88% of which appear only once. Overall study findings and caveats: Nearly half of the spike-specific TCRs reportedly recognize variant regions that carry no mutations. Baseline serostatus was positive in only a handful of AZD1222 recipients.

This receptor was obtained from an adult in good health. The material sequenced was peripheral blood, taken on day 0 of AZD1222 vaccination. The chain employs TRBV29-1 and TRBJ2-7, with D perhaps TRBD2 (6 bases). The CDR3 spells CSVALRGYEQYF. CDR3 nucleotide sequence: TGCAGCGTCGCGCTCCGGGGGTACGAGCAGTACTTC.